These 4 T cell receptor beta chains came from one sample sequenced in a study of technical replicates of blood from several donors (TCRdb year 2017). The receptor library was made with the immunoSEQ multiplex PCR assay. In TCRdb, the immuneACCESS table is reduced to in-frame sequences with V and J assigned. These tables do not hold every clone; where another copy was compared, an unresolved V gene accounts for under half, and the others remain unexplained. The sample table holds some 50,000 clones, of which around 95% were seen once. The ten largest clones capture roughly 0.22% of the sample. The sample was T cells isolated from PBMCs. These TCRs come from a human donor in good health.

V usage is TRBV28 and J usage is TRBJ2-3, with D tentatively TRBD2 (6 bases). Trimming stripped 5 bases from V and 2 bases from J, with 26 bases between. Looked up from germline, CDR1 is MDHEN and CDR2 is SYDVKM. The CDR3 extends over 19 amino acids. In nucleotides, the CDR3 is TGTGCCAGCAGTCCCTCCCTCTTAAACCGGGACTCATACACAGATACGCAGTATTTT. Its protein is CASSPSLLNRDSYTDTQYF.

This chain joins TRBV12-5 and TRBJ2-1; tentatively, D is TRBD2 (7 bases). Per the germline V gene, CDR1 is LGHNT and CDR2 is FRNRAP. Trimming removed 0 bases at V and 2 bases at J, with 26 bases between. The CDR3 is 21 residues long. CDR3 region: CASGLVLVQVTGGPTYNEQFF. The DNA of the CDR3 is TGTGCTAGTGGTTTGGTACTGGTTCAGGTCACCGGGGGGCCGACCTACAATGAGCAGTTCTTC.

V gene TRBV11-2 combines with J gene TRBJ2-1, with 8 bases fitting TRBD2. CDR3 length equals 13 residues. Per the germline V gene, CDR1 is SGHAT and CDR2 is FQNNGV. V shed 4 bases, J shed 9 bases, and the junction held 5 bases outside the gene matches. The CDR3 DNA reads TGTGCCAGCAGCTACAGCGGGAGCCGTGAGCAGTTCTTC. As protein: CASSYSGSREQFF.

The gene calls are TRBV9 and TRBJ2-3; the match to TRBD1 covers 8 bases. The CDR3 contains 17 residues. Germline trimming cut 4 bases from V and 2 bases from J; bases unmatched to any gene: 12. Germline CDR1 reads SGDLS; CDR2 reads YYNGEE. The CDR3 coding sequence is TGTGCCAGCAGCAAATCGCGGACAGGGTGGGACACAGATACGCAGTATTTT. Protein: CASSKSRTGWDTDTQYF.